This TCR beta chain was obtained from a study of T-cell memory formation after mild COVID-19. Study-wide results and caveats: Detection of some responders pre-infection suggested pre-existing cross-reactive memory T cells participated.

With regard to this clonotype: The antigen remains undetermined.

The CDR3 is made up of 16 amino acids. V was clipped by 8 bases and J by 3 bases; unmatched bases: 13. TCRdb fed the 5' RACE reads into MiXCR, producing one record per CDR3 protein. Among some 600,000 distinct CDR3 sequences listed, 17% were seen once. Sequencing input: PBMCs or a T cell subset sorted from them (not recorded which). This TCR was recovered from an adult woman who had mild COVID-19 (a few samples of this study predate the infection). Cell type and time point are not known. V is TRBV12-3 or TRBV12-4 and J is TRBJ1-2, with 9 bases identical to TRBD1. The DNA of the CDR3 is TGTGCCAGCCGCCCACCTCCGGGACAGGGAGACTATGGCTACACCTTC. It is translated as CASRPPPGQGDYGYTF.